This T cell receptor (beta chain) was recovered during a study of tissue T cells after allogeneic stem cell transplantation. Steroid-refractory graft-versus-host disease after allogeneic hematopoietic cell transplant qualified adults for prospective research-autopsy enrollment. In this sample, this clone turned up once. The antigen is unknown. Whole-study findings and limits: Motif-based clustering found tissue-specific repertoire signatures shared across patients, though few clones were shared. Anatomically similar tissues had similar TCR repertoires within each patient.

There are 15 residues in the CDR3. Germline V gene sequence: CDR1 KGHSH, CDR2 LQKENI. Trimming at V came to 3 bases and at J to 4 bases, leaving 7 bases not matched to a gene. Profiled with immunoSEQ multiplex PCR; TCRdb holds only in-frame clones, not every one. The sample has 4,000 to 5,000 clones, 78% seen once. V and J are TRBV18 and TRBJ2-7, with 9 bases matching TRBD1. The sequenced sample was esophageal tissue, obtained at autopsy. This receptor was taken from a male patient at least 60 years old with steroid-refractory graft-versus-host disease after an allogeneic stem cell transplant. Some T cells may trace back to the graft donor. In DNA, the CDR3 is TGTGCCAGCTCACCCGGGACAGGGAGGTTGTACGAGCAGTACTTC. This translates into CASSPGTGRLYEQYF.